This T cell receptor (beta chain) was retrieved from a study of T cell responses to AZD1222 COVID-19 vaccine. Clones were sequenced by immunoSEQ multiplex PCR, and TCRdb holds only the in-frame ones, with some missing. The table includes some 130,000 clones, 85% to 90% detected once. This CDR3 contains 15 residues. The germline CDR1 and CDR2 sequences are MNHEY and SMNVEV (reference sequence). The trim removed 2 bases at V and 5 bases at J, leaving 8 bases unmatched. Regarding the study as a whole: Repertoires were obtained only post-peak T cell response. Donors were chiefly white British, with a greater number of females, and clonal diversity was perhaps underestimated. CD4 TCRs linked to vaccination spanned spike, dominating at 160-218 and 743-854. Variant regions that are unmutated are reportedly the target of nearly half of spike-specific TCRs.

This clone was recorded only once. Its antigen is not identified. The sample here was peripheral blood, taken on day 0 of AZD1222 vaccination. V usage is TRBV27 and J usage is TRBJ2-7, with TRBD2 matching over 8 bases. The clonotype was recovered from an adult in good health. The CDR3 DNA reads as TGTGCCAGCAGTTTACACGGGAGGGTCTCGGACGAGCAGTACTTC. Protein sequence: CASSLHGRVSDEQYF.